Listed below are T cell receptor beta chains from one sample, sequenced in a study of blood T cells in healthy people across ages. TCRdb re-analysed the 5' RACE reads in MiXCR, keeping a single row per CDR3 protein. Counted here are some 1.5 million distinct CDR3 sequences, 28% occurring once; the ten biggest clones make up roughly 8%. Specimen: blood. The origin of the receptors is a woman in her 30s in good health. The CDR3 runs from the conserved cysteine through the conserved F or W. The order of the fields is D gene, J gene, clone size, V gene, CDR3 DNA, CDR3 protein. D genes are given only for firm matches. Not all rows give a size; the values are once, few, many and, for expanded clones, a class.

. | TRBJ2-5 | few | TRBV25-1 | TGTGCCAGCCAAGAGGGAGCAAATCGAGAGACCCAGTACTTC | CASQEGANRETQYF
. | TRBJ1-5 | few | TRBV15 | TGTGCCACCAGCAGAGATAGGACCGCCCCCGCCCCCCAGCATTTT | CATSRDRTAPAPQHF
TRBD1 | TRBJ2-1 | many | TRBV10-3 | TGTGCCATCAGTGAGCCTGGACAGGGGGATAATGAGCAGTTCTTC | CAISEPGQGDNEQFF
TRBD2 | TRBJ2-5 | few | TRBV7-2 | TGTGCCAGCAGCTTATTTTTGGCGGGGGGGCCGGGGGAGACCCAGTACTTC | CASSLFLAGGPGETQYF
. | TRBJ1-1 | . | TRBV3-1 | TGTGCCAGCACCCACAAAATGAACACTGAAGCTTTCTTT | CASTHKMNTEAFF
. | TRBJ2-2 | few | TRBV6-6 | TGTGCCAGCAGTTACGAGCAGAACACCGGGGAGCTGTTTTTT | CASSYEQNTGELFF
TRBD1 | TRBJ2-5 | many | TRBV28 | TGTGCCAGCAGTTCCACAGGGGACGGCGAGACCCAGTACTTC | CASSSTGDGETQYF
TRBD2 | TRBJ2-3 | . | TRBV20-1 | TGCAGTGCTACCAACACCGGGACTAGAACAGATACGCAGTATTTT | CSATNTGTRTDTQYF
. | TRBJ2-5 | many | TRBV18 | TGTGCCAGCTCACCACAGCCAGAATCGGAGACCCAGTACTTC | CASSPQPESETQYF
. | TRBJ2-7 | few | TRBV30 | TGTGCCTGGAGTGTACGGGGGATAAACGAGCAGTACTTC | CAWSVRGINEQYF
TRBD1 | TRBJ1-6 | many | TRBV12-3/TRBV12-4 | TGTGCCAGCAGTCCTGGACAGGGCGGTAATTCACCCCTCCACTTT | CASSPGQGGNSPLHF
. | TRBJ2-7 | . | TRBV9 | TGTGCCAGCAGCGTCCCTGAACTTGGAATTTTCTACGAGCAGTACTTC | CASSVPELGIFYEQYF
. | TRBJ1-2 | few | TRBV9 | TGTGCCAGCAGCGTATCCCCTCAGCCCTATGGCTACACCTTC | CASSVSPQPYGYTF
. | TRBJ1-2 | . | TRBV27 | TGTGCCAGCAGTTCCCCCGGGACCTCTGGCTATGGCTACACCTTC | CASSSPGTSGYGYTF
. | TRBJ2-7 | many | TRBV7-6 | TGTGCCAGCAGCACTTCGAGGGAAGCCGAGCAGTACTTC | CASSTSREAEQYF
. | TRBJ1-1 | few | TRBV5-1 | TGCGCCAGCAGCTCCCACAATGCGGGGGTGGACACTGAAGCTTTCTTT | CASSSHNAGVDTEAFF
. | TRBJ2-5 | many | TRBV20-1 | TGCAGTGCTAGTTGGCTGGATACCCAGTACTTC | CSASWLDTQYF
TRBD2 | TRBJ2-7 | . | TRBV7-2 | TGTGCCAGCAGCTTCGGGGGGAGTGACTACGAGCAGTACTTC | CASSFGGSDYEQYF
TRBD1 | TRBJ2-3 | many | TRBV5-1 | TGCGCCAGCAGCTTACAGGGGAGAGGGGGCACAGATACGCAGTATTTT | CASSLQGRGGTDTQYF
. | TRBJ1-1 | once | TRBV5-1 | TGCGCCAGCAGCTTGGGTTATTGGAACACTGAAGCTTTCTTT | CASSLGYWNTEAFF
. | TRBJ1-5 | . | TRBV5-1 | TGCGCCAGCAGCTTGGGGGGGGCGCCGAATCAGCCCCAGCATTTT | CASSLGGAPNQPQHF
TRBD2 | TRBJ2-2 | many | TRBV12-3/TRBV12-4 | TGTGCAAGCCTTCTAGCGGGAGGGGGGACCGGGGAGCTGTTTTTT | CASLLAGGGTGELFF
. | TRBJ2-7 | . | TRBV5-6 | TGTGCCAGCAGCTGGGCCTGGGGATCGGATTACGAGCAGTACTTC | CASSWAWGSDYEQYF
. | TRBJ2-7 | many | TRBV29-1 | TGCAGCGTTGGGTCGGCTAGGGACGAGCAGTACTTC | CSVGSARDEQYF
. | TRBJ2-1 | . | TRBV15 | TGTGCCACCAGCAGAGAGGGGGCTGGGGCCTACAATGAGCAGTTCTTC | CATSREGAGAYNEQFF
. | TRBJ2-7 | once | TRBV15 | TGTGCCACCGGCAGGGATGCATACGAGCAGTACTTC | CATGRDAYEQYF
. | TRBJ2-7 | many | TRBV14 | TGTGCCAGCAGCCTTAGCCATAGCCCCTACGAGCAGTACTTC | CASSLSHSPYEQYF
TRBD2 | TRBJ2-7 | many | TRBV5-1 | TGCGCCAGCAGCATTACTAGCGGGATTGCCTACGAGCAGTACTTC | CASSITSGIAYEQYF
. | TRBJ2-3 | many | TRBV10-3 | TGTGCCATCAGTGAGTTGTTAGATACGCAGTATTTT | CAISELLDTQYF
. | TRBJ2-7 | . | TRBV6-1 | TGTGCCAGCCTTGCGGGCGACACCTCCTACGAGCAGTACTTC | CASLAGDTSYEQYF
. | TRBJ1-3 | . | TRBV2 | TGTGCCAGCAGCGCGGGGGACACCATATATTTT | CASSAGDTIYF
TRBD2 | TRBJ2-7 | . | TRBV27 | TGTGCCAGCGGACTCATAGGGGGACTAGATTACGAGCAGTACTTC | CASGLIGGLDYEQYF
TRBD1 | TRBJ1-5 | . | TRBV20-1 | TGCAGTGCTTTGGACAGGGGGCTCAATCAGCCCCAGCATTTT | CSALDRGLNQPQHF
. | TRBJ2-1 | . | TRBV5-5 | TGTGCCAGCAGCTACACGGACAGTGAGCAGTTCTTC | CASSYTDSEQFF
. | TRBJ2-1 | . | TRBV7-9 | TGTGCCAGCAGCTTAGCGGGGGGGCCGTCGGGTAATGAGCAGTTCTTC | CASSLAGGPSGNEQFF
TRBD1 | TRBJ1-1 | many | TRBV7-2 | TGTGCCAGCCAAACCGGGACAGGGTACACTGAAGCTTTCTTT | CASQTGTGYTEAFF
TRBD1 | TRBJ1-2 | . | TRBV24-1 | TGTGCCACCAGGGACAGGGTCCATGGCTGCACCTTC | CATRDRVHGCTF
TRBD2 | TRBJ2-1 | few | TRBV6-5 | TGTGCCAGCAGTTACGAGCGGGGGGGCCGAAATGAGCAGTTCTTC | CASSYERGGRNEQFF
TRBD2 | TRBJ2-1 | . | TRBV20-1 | TGCAGTGCGGTACTAGCGGATTACAATGAGCAGTTCTTC | CSAVLADYNEQFF
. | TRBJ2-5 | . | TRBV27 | TGTGCCAGCAGTTCTTGGGAACAAGAGACCCAGTACTTC | CASSSWEQETQYF
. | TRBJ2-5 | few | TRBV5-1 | TGCGCCAGCAGAAAATCTTCAGAAGAGACCCAGTACTTC | CASRKSSEETQYF
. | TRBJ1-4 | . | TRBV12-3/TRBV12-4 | TGTGCCAGCAGTCCGGGGGGAGGTTATGAAAAACTGTTTTTT | CASSPGGGYEKLFF
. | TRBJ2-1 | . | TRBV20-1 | TGCAGTGCTAGAGCTCGTTGGTATCACGATGAGCAGTTCTTC | CSARARWYHDEQFF
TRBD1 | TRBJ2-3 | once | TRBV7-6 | TGTGCCAGCAGCACAACAGGGGGTAGGGATACGCAGTATTTT | CASSTTGGRDTQYF
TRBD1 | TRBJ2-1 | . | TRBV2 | TGTGCCAGCGGCGAGGACAGGTCGCGCGGTGAGCAGTTCTTC | CASGEDRSRGEQFF
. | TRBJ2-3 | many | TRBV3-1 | TGCGCCAGCAGCCAACTCAGCACAGATACGCAGTATTTT | CASSQLSTDTQYF
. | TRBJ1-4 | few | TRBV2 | TGTGCCAGCGGGCGGGACGAAGCCCCTTATGAAAAACTGTTTTTT | CASGRDEAPYEKLFF
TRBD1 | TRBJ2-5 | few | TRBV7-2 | TGTGCCAGCAGCTTAGTGTTCGGGACAGGGCAAGAGACCCAGTACTTC | CASSLVFGTGQETQYF
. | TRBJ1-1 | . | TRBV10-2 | TGCGCCAGCCCAAGGGGGATTAATATGAACACTGAAGCTTTCTTT | CASPRGINMNTEAFF
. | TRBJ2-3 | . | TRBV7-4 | TGTGCCAGTGCCCCGGGCCGCGGGGAGTATTTT | CASAPGRGEYF
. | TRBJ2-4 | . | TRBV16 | TGTGCCAGCAGCCAATCGCGGCTTCCCAGAGCCAAAAACATTCAGTACTTC | CASSQSRLPRAKNIQYF
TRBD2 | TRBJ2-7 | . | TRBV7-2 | TGTGCCAGCAGCTTTGGGGTGCAGATTAGCGGGGGTGCTCGGGAGCAGTACTTC | CASSFGVQISGGAREQYF
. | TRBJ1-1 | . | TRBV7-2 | TGTGCCAGCAACAAAGGAACAGGGAACTCGAACACTGAAGCTTTCTTT | CASNKGTGNSNTEAFF
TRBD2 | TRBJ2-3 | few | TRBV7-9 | TGTGTCAGCAACCGCCTAGCGGGTGGGCCTAGCACAGATACGCAGTATTTT | CVSNRLAGGPSTDTQYF
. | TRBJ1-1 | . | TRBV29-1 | TGCAGCGTTGAACTGAAGCTGAATGCTGAAGCTTTCTTT | CSVELKLNAEAFF
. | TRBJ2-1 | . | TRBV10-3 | TGTGCCATCAGGAGGGGATTAGGAAGCAATGAGCAGTTCTTC | CAIRRGLGSNEQFF
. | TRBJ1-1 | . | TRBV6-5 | TGTGCCAGCAGTCGTAGGGTTGCCCGAGTCACTGAAGCTTTCTTT | CASSRRVARVTEAFF